This TCR beta chain stems from a study of identical twins. Concerning this clonotype: At one end, the junction sequence differs from germline, possibly due to a read error.

Per the germline V gene, CDR1 is DFQATT and CDR2 is SNEGSKA (reference sequence). The CDR3 sequence is 15 residues long. TCRdb recomputed calls from the 5' RACE reads with MiXCR, one row per CDR3 protein. The sample consists of 200,000 to 250,000 distinct CDR3 sequences, 7.5% of them appearing once. The data were also submitted as part of a second study, on yellow fever vaccine responses in identical twins.

The rearrangement links TRBV20-1 to TRBJ2-5, with 14 nucleotides matching TRBD2. The TCR comes from a woman under 30 in good health. The sequenced material came from memory (CD45RO+) T cells sorted from blood. The CDR3 nucleotides read TGCAGTGCGGGACTAGCGGGGGCCAAGAGTGAGAACCAGTACTTC. It encodes CSAGLAGAKSENQYF.